This T cell receptor beta chain was identified in a study of glioma-infiltrating T cells after dendritic cell vaccination. This clone was found a few times. Its target is not known. Study observations and caveats: Estimated pretreatment TIL content predicted outcome after dendritic cell vaccination. The cohort had few patients with full blood and tumor sets.

The repertoire was sequenced with immunoSEQ multiplex PCR; TCRdb's copy has only in-frame clones and lacks some. The top ten clones hold 15% to 17% of a sample with about 92,000 clones, over 75% of them seen once. Blood PBMC samples: pre-vaccination, two weeks post third vaccination, and at tumor progression. The CDR3 contains 15 residues. Germline V gives CDR1 MNHNS, CDR2 SASEGT. J gave up 0 bases and V 6 bases, and 3 bases lay outside the gene matches. The receptor was derived from a human donor with glioblastoma. The sample here was blood, taken before dendritic cell vaccination. The rearrangement uses TRBV6-1 and TRBJ2-7; 12 bases are a match to TRBD2. The CDR3 loop reads CASSRTSGNSYEQYF. The CDR3 bases are TGTGCCAGCAGCCGGACTAGCGGGAACTCCTACGAGCAGTACTTC.